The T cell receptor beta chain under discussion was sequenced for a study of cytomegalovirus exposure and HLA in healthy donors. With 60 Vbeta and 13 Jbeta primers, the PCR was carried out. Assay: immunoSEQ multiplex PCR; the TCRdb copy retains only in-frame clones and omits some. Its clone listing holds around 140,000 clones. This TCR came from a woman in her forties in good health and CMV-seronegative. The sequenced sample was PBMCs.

The CDR3, as DNA: TGTGCCAGCAGCACCGGACAGGGGTTGTACGAGCAGTACTTC. It encodes CASSTGQGLYEQYF. The chain carries TRBV11-2 and TRBJ2-7, with 9 bases lining up with TRBD1. Unmatched junction bases numbered 6, after V lost 5 bases and J lost 4 bases. The germline CDR1 and CDR2 sequences are SGHAT and FQNNGV. This CDR3 contains 14 residues.